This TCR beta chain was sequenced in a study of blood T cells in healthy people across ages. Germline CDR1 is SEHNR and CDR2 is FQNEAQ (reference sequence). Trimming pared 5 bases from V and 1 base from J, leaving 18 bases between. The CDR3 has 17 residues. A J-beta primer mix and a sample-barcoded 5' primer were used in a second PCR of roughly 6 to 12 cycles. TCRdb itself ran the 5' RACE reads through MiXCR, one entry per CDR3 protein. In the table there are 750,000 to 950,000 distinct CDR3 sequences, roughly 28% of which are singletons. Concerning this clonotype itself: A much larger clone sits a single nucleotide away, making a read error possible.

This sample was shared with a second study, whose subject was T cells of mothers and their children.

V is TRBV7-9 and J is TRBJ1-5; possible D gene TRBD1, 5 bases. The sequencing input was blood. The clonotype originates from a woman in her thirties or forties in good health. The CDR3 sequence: CASSPGKGLRSNQPQHF. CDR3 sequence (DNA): TGTGCCAGCAGCCCGGGAAAGGGGCTTAGGAGCAATCAGCCCCAGCATTTT.